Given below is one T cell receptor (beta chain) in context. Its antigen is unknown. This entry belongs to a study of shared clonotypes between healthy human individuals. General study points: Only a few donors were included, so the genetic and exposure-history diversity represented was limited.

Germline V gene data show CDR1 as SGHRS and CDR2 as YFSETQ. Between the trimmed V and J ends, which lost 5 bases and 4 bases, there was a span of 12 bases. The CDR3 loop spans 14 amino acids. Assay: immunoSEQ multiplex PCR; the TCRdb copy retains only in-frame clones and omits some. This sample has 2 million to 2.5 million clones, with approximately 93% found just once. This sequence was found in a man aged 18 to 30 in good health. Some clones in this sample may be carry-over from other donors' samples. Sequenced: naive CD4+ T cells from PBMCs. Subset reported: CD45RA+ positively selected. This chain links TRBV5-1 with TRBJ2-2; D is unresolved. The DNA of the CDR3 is TGCGCCAGCAGTTCCGGCCAGAGCACCGGGGAGCTGTTTTTT. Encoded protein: CASSSGQSTGELFF.